This T cell receptor beta chain originates from a study of OX40 agonist ivuxolimab in advanced cancers. The study's findings and limits: Among the lowest levels of clonal expansion were found in partial responders at 0.1-3.0 mg/kg.

CDR1 is MNHEY, CDR2 SMNVEV, per germline (reference sequence). The CDR3 is 17 residues long. V shed 5 bases and J shed 0 bases, with 17 bases lying between them. Comment on this clone: The antigen is not known.

Profiling relied on immunoSEQ multiplex PCR, and the TCRdb table lists in-frame clones only, not all of them. The data show roughly 82,000 clones, roughly 85% seen once. The source is an adult with an advanced solid tumor such as melanoma, head and neck, liver or kidney cancer. J is TRBJ1-3 and V is TRBV27; no reliable D call. Sample: CD4+ or CD8+ T cells sorted from blood, taken in a trial of the OX40 agonist ivuxolimab. DNA for the CDR3: TGTGCCAGCAGTCCGACCCCGACGGTACACTCTGGAAACACCATATATTTT. Translation: CASSPTPTVHSGNTIYF.